The entry below describes one TCR beta chain. This specimen belongs to a study of immune characterization of retroperitoneal liposarcoma. With V trimmed by 5 bases and J by 5 bases, 7 bases remained unmatched. CDR1 is MNHNY and CDR2 is SVGAGI in the germline V gene (reference sequence). This CDR3 has 14 residues. A single record per CDR3 protein comes from TCRdb applying MiXCR to the PCR reads. The data contain about 3,000 distinct CDR3 sequences, about 48% of them singletons. Sequenced: tumor tissue. The rearrangement uses TRBV6-6 and TRBJ1-2, with 8 bases lining up with TRBD1. The receptor was derived from a male donor with retroperitoneal liposarcoma. The CDR3 loop reads CASSMGQAGYGYTF. As DNA, the CDR3 is TGTGCCAGCAGTATGGGACAGGCTGGGTATGGCTACACCTTC.